Below are 26 T cell receptor beta chains sequenced from a single sample in a study of OX40 agonist ivuxolimab in advanced cancers. Only in-frame clones appear in the TCRdb table, and some are missing; sequencing was by immunoSEQ multiplex PCR. The sample lists tens of thousands of clones; roughly 85% were seen once. This specimen was CD4+ or CD8+ T cells sorted from blood, taken in a trial of the OX40 agonist ivuxolimab. The source of these receptors is an adult with an advanced solid tumor such as melanoma, head and neck, liver or kidney cancer.

This clone was found once. J is TRBJ1-2 and V is TRBV5-6; D is possibly TRBD1 (6 bases). This CDR3 contains 16 residues. The germline CDR1 and CDR2 sequences are SGHDT and YYEEEE. V was pared by 0 bases and J by 1 base, with 13 bases between. The CDR3 coding sequence is TGTGCCAGCAGCTTGGTGGGGCAGGGGATTAACTATGGCTACACCTTC. It specifies CASSLVGQGINYGYTF.

The V and J genes are TRBV10-2 and TRBJ1-1; no reliable D call. The CDR3 length is 14 residues. Trimming pared 7 bases from V and 4 bases from J, leaving 16 bases between. Germline V gene lookup returns CDR1 WSHSY and CDR2 SAAADI. CDR3: CASIPEQMSTEAFF. CDR3 sequence (DNA): TGCGCCAGCATCCCAGAACAAATGAGCACTGAAGCTTTCTTT.

This sequence joins TRBV30 and TRBJ1-4, with D maybe TRBD1 (5 bases). Per the germline V gene, CDR1 is GTSNPN and CDR2 is SVGIG (reference sequence). CDR3 length equals 15 residues. V was clipped by 2 bases and J by 3 bases, with 13 bases between them. CDR3 DNA sequence: TGTGCCTGGAGTCCGGGGGTAGGGTCTAATGAAAAACTGTTTTTT. Amino acid sequence: CAWSPGVGSNEKLFF.

The chain has TRBV7-9 and TRBJ2-7; no clear D. Germline V CDR1 and CDR2: SEHNR, FQNEAQ (reference sequence). V lost 6 bases, J lost 2 bases, and 14 bases lay in between. The CDR3 is made up of 14 amino acids. The CDR3 nucleotides read TGTGCCAGCAGTCCGCGGACCTACCCCTACGAGCAGTACTTC. It yields the protein CASSPRTYPYEQYF.

The J gene is TRBJ1-2, the V gene TRBV2; D is possibly TRBD1 (6 bases). V dropped 5 bases and J dropped 5 bases, with 12 bases sitting between them. CDR1 SNHLY and CDR2 FYNNEI come from the germline V gene. This CDR3 spans 13 amino acids. This CDR3 reads CASSQGQVYGYTF. The CDR3 nucleotides read TGTGCCAGCAGTCAGGGGCAGGTTTATGGCTACACCTTC. The variable domain in full, with the rest retrieved from reference TRBV2 and TRBJ1-2, is EPEVTQTPSHQVTQMGQEVILRCVPISNHLYFYWYRQILGQKVEFLVSFYNNEISEKSEIFDDQFSVERPDGSNFTLKIRSTKLEDSAMYFCASSQGQVYGYTFGSGTRLTVV.

The rearrangement uses TRBV4-1 and TRBJ2-7, with D perhaps TRBD2 (5 bases). Trimming took off 0 bases at V and 9 bases at J, with 18 bases between the two ends. Germline loops: CDR1 MGHRA, CDR2 YSYEKL. CDR3 length: 15 amino acids. The CDR3: CASSQDYLPAARQYF. The CDR3 region has the DNA TGCGCCAGCAGCCAAGATTACCTACCAGCGGCTCGGCAGTACTTC.

The chain combines TRBV18 with TRBJ1-5; D is possibly TRBD1 (6 bases). This CDR3 region has 17 residues. Per germline, CDR1 KGHSH and CDR2 LQKENI. V dropped 2 bases and J dropped 4 bases, with 18 bases sitting between them. In DNA, the CDR3 is TGTGCCAGCTCACCAACCTCTCCGGGGGCCGAAAATCAGCCCCAGCATTTT. This encodes CASSPTSPGAENQPQHF. The variable domain in full, with the rest retrieved from reference TRBV18 and TRBJ1-5, is NAGVMQNPRHLVRRRGQEARLRCSPMKGHSHVYWYRQLPEEGLKFMVYLQKENIIDESGMPKERFSAEFPKEGPSILRIQQVVRGDSAAYFCASSPTSPGAENQPQHFGDGTRLSIL.

J is TRBJ2-3 and V is TRBV7-3; the match to TRBD2 covers 7 bases. This CDR3 has 14 amino acids. V shed 6 bases, J shed 0 bases, and the junction held 3 bases outside the gene matches. CDR1 is SGHTA and CDR2 is FQGTGA in the germline V gene. The CDR3 bases are TGTGCCAGCAGAGCGGGGAGTAGCACAGATACGCAGTATTTT. Protein sequence: CASRAGSSTDTQYF.

The rearrangement links TRBV7-9 to TRBJ1-1; no clear D gene. This CDR3 contains 14 residues. With 3 bases removed from V and 0 bases from J, the gap between germline ends came to 8 bases. The germline V gene encodes CDR1 SEHNR and CDR2 FQNEAQ (reference sequence). The CDR3 sequence is CASSFGGLNTEAFF. The CDR3 DNA reads TGTGCCAGCAGCTTTGGCGGGCTGAACACTGAAGCTTTCTTT.

This clone occurred once. This rearrangement joins TRBV7-9 to TRBJ2-2; D unclear. In germline, CDR1 is SEHNR, CDR2 FQNEAQ (reference sequence). Trimming cost V 4 bases and J 3 bases, with 12 bases left between them. This CDR3 is 15 amino acids long. The CDR3 spells CASSSLAADTGELFF. The CDR3 region has the DNA TGTGCCAGCAGCTCCCTTGCGGCGGACACCGGGGAGCTGTTTTTT.

This clone was observed a handful of times. The genes are TRBV9 and TRBJ1-1; D not certain. CDR1 is SGDLS and CDR2 is YYNGEE in the germline V gene. The V end lost 0 bases, the J end lost 8 bases, and 11 bases lay between the germline ends. CDR3 length: 13 residues. CDR3 sequence (DNA): TGTGCCAGCAGCGTAGGGCCTCGGGCAGAAGCTTTCTTT. This gives the protein CASSVGPRAEAFF.

The chain joins TRBV7-2 to TRBJ2-2, with TRBD2 identical over 12 bases. Unmatched junction bases numbered 6, after V lost 4 bases and J lost 3 bases. There are 17 residues in the CDR3. Per the germline V gene, CDR1 is SGHTA and CDR2 is FQGNSA. CDR3 in DNA: TGTGCCAGCAGCTCCAGACTAGCGGGGGATCACACCGGGGAGCTGTTTTTT. It specifies CASSSRLAGDHTGELFF.

This CDR3 reads CASSGTGQGQPQHF. CDR3 DNA sequence: TGTGCCAGCAGTGGCACGGGACAGGGTCAGCCCCAGCATTTT. The chain has TRBV6-5 and TRBJ1-5; TRBD1 agrees at 9 bases. Germline loops: CDR1 MNHEY, CDR2 SVGAGI. V shed 5 bases, J shed 6 bases, and the junction held 5 bases outside the gene matches. The CDR3 is 14 residues long.

As concerns this clone: One end of the junction does not line up with germline, which may come from a read error. This rearrangement joins TRBV5-6 to TRBJ2-5; D uncertain. Per germline, CDR1 SGHDT and CDR2 YYEEEE. The CDR3 has 15 residues. CDR3 loop: CASSLRVPYQEAQYF. The CDR3 DNA is TGTGCCAGCAGCTTACGGGTTCCGTACCAAGAGGCCCAGTACTTC.

The chain has TRBV7-6 and TRBJ2-7; D may match TRBD1 or TRBD2 (7 bases each). Germline V gene sequence: CDR1 SGHVS, CDR2 FNYEAQ. V was pared by 2 bases and J by 4 bases, with 15 bases between. The CDR3 consists of 15 residues. CDR3 coding DNA: TGTGCCAGCAGCTTAACCAGGGGGGGGTATTACGAGCAGTACTTC. It specifies CASSLTRGGYYEQYF.

This CDR3 is CASSLLGVDYTF. Written as DNA, the CDR3 is TGTGCCAGTAGTCTCCTCGGGGTGGACTACACCTTC. The V gene is TRBV19, the J gene TRBJ1-2; D is uncertain. The ends were cut back, 5 bases at V and 10 bases at J, with 14 bases in the middle. Germline loops: CDR1 LNHDA, CDR2 SQIVND (reference sequence). The CDR3 runs 12 residues.

The gene calls are TRBV18 and TRBJ2-6; TRBD1 might be the D (8 bases). Trimming removed 6 bases from V and 0 bases from J, with 18 bases in between. The CDR3 contains 18 residues. Germline V CDR1 and CDR2: KGHSH, LQKENI. This chain's CDR3 is CASSRAGQALSGANVLTF. CDR3 sequence (DNA): TGTGCCAGCTCCCGAGCGGGACAGGCGCTCTCTGGGGCCAACGTCCTGACTTTC.

This chain uses TRBV19 with TRBJ1-5; D possibly corresponds to TRBD1 (5 bases). V lost 3 bases and J 0 bases, leaving 12 bases between the germline ends. This CDR3 is built from 16 residues. Germline V CDR1 and CDR2: LNHDA, SQIVND (reference sequence). The CDR3 bases are TGTGCCAGTAGTATGCCTACAGGAGTTAGCAATCAGCCCCAGCATTTT. It is translated as CASSMPTGVSNQPQHF. Full variable domain (rest looked up from reference TRBV19 and TRBJ1-5): DGGITQSPKYLFRKEGQNVTLSCEQNLNHDAMYWYRQDPGQGLRLIYYSQIVNDFQKGDIAEGYSVSREKKESFPLTVTSAQKNPTAFYLCASSMPTGVSNQPQHFGDGTRLSIL.

V usage is TRBV7-3 and J usage is TRBJ2-1, with 7 bases aligning to TRBD1. CDR1 is SGHTA and CDR2 is FQGTGA in the germline V gene. V shed 5 bases, J shed 0 bases, and the junction held 7 bases outside the gene matches. The CDR3 has 16 residues. DNA of the CDR3: TGTGCCAGCAGCCCCCTACAGGGGTACTCCTACAATGAGCAGTTCTTC. This encodes CASSPLQGYSYNEQFF.

The chain joins TRBV25-1 to TRBJ1-5, with 7 bases lining up with TRBD1. J gave up 3 bases and V 4 bases, and 12 bases lay outside the gene matches. Germline assignment: CDR1 MGHDK and CDR2 SYGVNS. The CDR3 covers 17 residues. The CDR3 region has the DNA TGTGCCAGCAGTGCAACATCCGGGACAGCTTACAATCAGCCCCAGCATTTT. As protein: CASSATSGTAYNQPQHF.

The chain employs TRBV6-1 and TRBJ2-2, with D possibly being TRBD2 (5 bases). CDR3 size: 13 residues. Trimming removed 7 bases from V and 3 bases from J, with 9 bases in between. Germline V CDR1 and CDR2: MNHNS, SASEGT. CDR3 amino acids: CASISRDTGELFF. The CDR3 DNA follows: TGTGCCAGCATTTCGAGGGACACCGGGGAGCTGTTTTTT.

V is TRBV27 and J is TRBJ1-1; D perhaps matches TRBD1 (5 bases). The CDR3 is made up of 13 amino acids. Germline V CDR1 and CDR2: MNHEY, SMNVEV (reference sequence). Trimming shortened V by 5 bases and J by 5 bases, and 12 bases separated the two germline ends. The CDR3 sequence is CASSKEGWTEAFF. DNA of the CDR3: TGTGCCAGCAGTAAGGAGGGGTGGACTGAAGCTTTCTTT.

The chain carries TRBV28 and TRBJ1-1, with D hard to call. Trimming took 7 bases from V and 2 from J, leaving 14 bases between them. The V gene's germline CDR1 is MDHEN and CDR2 SYDVKM. The CDR3 length is 14 residues. In DNA, the CDR3 is TGTGCCAGCACCCTATTCTTGGTTAACACTGAAGCTTTCTTT. The encoded protein is CASTLFLVNTEAFF.

This chain connects TRBV5-5 to TRBJ2-2; weak D call: TRBD1 (5 bases). The CDR3 is 15 residues long. The germline V gene encodes CDR1 SGHKS and CDR2 YYEKEE (reference sequence). Deletions cut 0 bases from V and 3 bases from J, with 9 bases between. CDR3 residues: CASSLGLRDTGELFF. The CDR3 bases are TGTGCCAGCAGCTTGGGACTCAGGGACACCGGGGAGCTGTTTTTT.

In nucleotides, the CDR3 is TGCGCCAGCGGAGAAACGGGGGTTAATGAAAAACTGTTTTTT. Translation: CASGETGVNEKLFF. The rearrangement links TRBV5-1 to TRBJ1-4; weak D call: TRBD1 (5 bases). The germline V and J ends were trimmed by 7 bases and 4 bases, with 14 bases remaining between them. CDR3 length equals 14 residues. CDR1 is SGHRS, CDR2 YFSETQ, per germline.

The CDR3, as DNA: TGTGCCATCAGTGCTGGGGGAACGACAGATACGCAGTATTTT. It yields the protein CAISAGGTTDTQYF. The V call is TRBV10-3, the J call TRBJ2-3; D possibly matches TRBD1 or TRBD2 (5 bases each). This CDR3 is 14 amino acids long. Trimming left V 4 bases short and J 3 bases short, with 11 bases between. Per germline, CDR1 ENHRY and CDR2 SYGVKD.